This is a list of T cell receptor beta chains from one sample in a study of T-cell memory formation after mild COVID-19. TCRdb analysed the 5' RACE reads with MiXCR anew, one entry per CDR3 protein. Counted here are some 120,000 distinct CDR3 sequences, 15% to 20% occurring once; the ten biggest clones make up 5% to 5.5%. Sequencing was done on a sample of PBMCs or a T cell subset sorted from them (not recorded which). The receptors were sampled from a man younger than 35 who had mild COVID-19 (a few samples of this study predate the infection). Cell type and time point are not known. Both conserved end residues are part of each CDR3. The D gene is left open where the match is weak. For some rows the clone size is stated as once, few or many, or as a class when expanded; others skip it.

j_call	d_call	clone_size	v_call	cdr3_aa	cdr3_nt
TRBJ2-6	TRBD1	.	TRBV20-1	CSAAGQGRSGANVLTF	TGCAGTGCAGCGGGACAGGGACGCTCTGGGGCCAACGTCCTGACTTTC
TRBJ1-6	TRBD1	.	TRBV6-2/TRBV6-3	CASTHRGADSPLHF	TGTGCCAGCACCCACAGGGGAGCCGACTCACCCCTCCACTTT
TRBJ1-4	.	once	TRBV14	CASSQEWASNEKLFF	TGTGCCAGCAGCCAAGAATGGGCTTCTAATGAAAAACTGTTTTTT
TRBJ1-3	.	.	TRBV12-3/TRBV12-4	CASSFGQSGNTIYF	TGTGCCAGCAGTTTTGGGCAGTCTGGAAACACCATATATTTT
TRBJ2-1	.	.	TRBV4-1	CASRGTPGSYNEQFF	TGCGCCAGCAGGGGAACCCCGGGGTCCTACAATGAGCAGTTCTTC
TRBJ2-3	.	.	TRBV10-3	CAITRGDGADTQYF	TGTGCCATCACTAGGGGCGATGGGGCAGATACGCAGTATTTT
TRBJ2-1	.	few	TRBV5-1	CASSLGTNRVQGEQFF	TGCGCCAGCAGCTTAGGGACTAACAGGGTTCAGGGTGAGCAGTTCTTC
TRBJ2-5	.	few	TRBV7-3	CASSKQGGTETQYF	TGTGCCAGCAGCAAACAGGGAGGGACAGAGACCCAGTACTTC
TRBJ2-3	TRBD2	few	TRBV12-3/TRBV12-4	CASNFGGADTQYF	TGTGCCAGCAATTTCGGGGGGGCAGATACGCAGTATTTT
TRBJ2-1	TRBD2	many	TRBV7-2	CASSADRLAGGREQFF	TGTGCCAGCAGCGCCGACCGACTAGCGGGGGGAAGGGAGCAGTTCTTC
TRBJ2-1	.	few	TRBV29-1	CSLRGTADLLYNEQFF	TGCAGCCTAAGGGGAACGGCGGACCTTTTATACAATGAGCAGTTCTTC
TRBJ2-7	TRBD2	few	TRBV18	CASSPLGGVYEQYF	TGTGCCAGCTCACCACTTGGGGGGGTCTACGAGCAGTACTTC
TRBJ1-6	TRBD1	few	TRBV7-3	CASSLDRGAPLHF	TGTGCCAGCAGCCTAGACAGGGGTGCACCCCTCCACTTT
TRBJ2-1	TRBD1	.	TRBV7-2	CASSLGGGDRVPQFF	TGTGCCAGCAGCTTAGGGGGCGGGGACAGGGTACCGCAGTTCTTC
TRBJ1-3	.	.	TRBV10-3	CAISETQNTIYF	TGTGCCATCAGTGAGACCCAGAACACCATATATTTT
TRBJ2-5	.	few	TRBV27	CASQGVGETQYF	TGTGCCAGCCAAGGGGTAGGAGAGACCCAGTACTTC
TRBJ1-6	.	few	TRBV7-2	CASSLVNRKGSPLHF	TGTGCCAGCAGCTTAGTAAACAGGAAGGGATCACCCCTCCACTTT
TRBJ2-4	.	.	TRBV15	CATSRSEVHIQYF	TGTGCCACCAGCAGATCCGAGGTCCACATTCAGTACTTC
TRBJ2-1	TRBD2	.	TRBV3-1	CASSQWTSENEQFF	TGTGCCAGCAGCCAATGGACTAGCGAGAATGAGCAGTTCTTC
TRBJ1-1	TRBD1	.	TRBV28	CASSLPWGQGTEAFF	TGTGCCAGCAGTCTACCCTGGGGACAGGGGACTGAAGCTTTCTTT
TRBJ1-3	.	.	TRBV12-3/TRBV12-4	CASSPWDGSSGNTIYF	TGTGCCAGCAGCCCCTGGGATGGAAGCTCTGGAAACACCATATATTTT
TRBJ2-3	.	few	TRBV9	CASSVTGGTYTDTQYF	TGTGCCAGCAGCGTAACTGGGGGGACATACACAGATACGCAGTATTTT
TRBJ2-1	.	.	TRBV7-3	CASGATDSPHKIF	TGTGCCAGTGGGGCTACAGACTCCCCTCATAAGATCTTC
TRBJ2-3	TRBD1	few	TRBV9	CASSSRDRGVDTQYF	TGTGCCAGCAGCTCCCGGGACAGGGGAGTAGATACGCAGTATTTT
TRBJ2-5	.	.	TRBV6-6	CASSDSAGQETQYF	TGTGCCAGCAGTGACTCCGCAGGGCAAGAGACCCAGTACTTC
TRBJ2-3	.	.	TRBV4-3	CASSHRASNPDTQYF	TGCGCCAGCAGCCACCGGGCATCCAATCCAGATACGCAGTATTTT
TRBJ2-2	.	.	TRBV29-1	CSVLRDRNTGELFF	TGCAGCGTTCTCCGGGACCGAAACACCGGGGAGCTGTTTTTT
TRBJ2-5	TRBD1	few	TRBV5-1	CASSMGIRDSLQETQYF	TGCGCCAGCAGCATGGGAATCCGGGACAGCCTACAAGAGACCCAGTACTTC
TRBJ1-2	.	few	TRBV5-1	CASSPEQTVYTF	TGCGCCAGCAGCCCCGAGCAGACGGTCTACACCTTC
TRBJ2-1	TRBD2	.	TRBV5-1	CASSRLGTSGALEQFF	TGCGCCAGCAGCCGGCTCGGGACTAGCGGGGCCTTGGAGCAGTTCTTC
TRBJ2-2	.	.	TRBV18	CASSPDQSGELFF	TGTGCCAGCTCACCAGACCAGTCCGGGGAGCTGTTTTTT
TRBJ2-5	.	few	TRBV5-1	CASSPVLAGETQYF	TGCGCCAGCAGCCCCGTACTAGCAGGAGAGACCCAGTACTTC
TRBJ2-7	.	.	TRBV5-1	CASSFEASYEQYF	TGCGCCAGCAGCTTCGAGGCGTCCTACGAGCAGTACTTC
TRBJ2-4	.	few	TRBV18	CASSPQRLAKNIQYF	TGTGCCAGCTCACCCCAGAGGTTAGCCAAAAACATTCAGTACTTC
TRBJ2-5	.	few	TRBV5-1	CASSFRSGAQETQYF	TGCGCCAGCAGCTTTCGTAGCGGCGCGCAAGAGACCCAGTACTTC
TRBJ2-2	TRBD2	.	TRBV19	CASSPTSGGPTNTGELFF	TGTGCCAGTAGCCCGACTAGCGGGGGACCAACGAACACCGGGGAGCTGTTTTTT
TRBJ1-6	.	.	TRBV7-8	CASSLAPAVGTSPLHF	TGTGCCAGCAGCTTAGCGCCTGCCGTAGGGACTTCACCCCTCCACTTT
TRBJ2-3	.	many	TRBV5-4	CASSFRGGPDTQYF	TGTGCCAGCAGCTTCAGGGGAGGACCAGATACGCAGTATTTT
TRBJ2-3	.	.	TRBV20-1	CSARDPSGGGTDTQYF	TGCAGTGCTAGAGATCCTTCCGGCGGGGGCACAGATACGCAGTATTTT
TRBJ2-1	TRBD2	.	TRBV24-1	CATSGTVGEGEQFF	TGTGCCACCAGTGGTACAGTCGGGGAGGGGGAGCAGTTCTTC
TRBJ1-6	.	.	TRBV4-3	CASSQADLNSPLHF	TGCGCCAGCAGCCAAGCAGACCTTAATTCACCCCTCCACTTT
TRBJ2-7	TRBD1	.	TRBV7-2	CASSSSGTGRNEQYF	TGTGCCAGCAGCTCCTCCGGGACAGGGCGCAACGAGCAGTACTTC
TRBJ1-2	TRBD1	.	TRBV9	CASSWDRGGYTF	TGTGCCAGCAGCTGGGACAGGGGGGGCTACACCTTC
TRBJ2-1	.	.	TRBV7-9	CASTGANHPSYNEQFF	TGTGCCAGCACGGGGGCCAATCATCCCTCCTACAATGAGCAGTTCTTC
TRBJ2-2	.	few	TRBV5-1	CASSRGASLTGELFF	TGCGCCAGCAGCAGGGGAGCTAGCCTCACCGGGGAGCTGTTTTTT
TRBJ2-7	.	few	TRBV7-2	CASKSSYEQYF	TGTGCCAGCAAAAGCTCCTACGAGCAGTACTTC
TRBJ2-5	.	.	TRBV5-1	CASSLGQAKETQYF	TGCGCCAGCAGCTTGGGACAGGCTAAAGAGACCCAGTACTTC
TRBJ2-3	.	.	TRBV18	CASSPPAGRDSTDTQYF	TGTGCCAGCTCACCACCGGCGGGACGGGATAGCACAGATACGCAGTATTTT
TRBJ2-5	.	.	TRBV5-4	CASSAARQEETQYF	TGTGCCAGCAGCGCGGCCCGACAGGAAGAGACCCAGTACTTC
TRBJ2-3	TRBD1	few	TRBV2	CASSADRGHTDTQYF	TGTGCCAGCAGCGCAGACAGGGGGCACACAGATACGCAGTATTTT